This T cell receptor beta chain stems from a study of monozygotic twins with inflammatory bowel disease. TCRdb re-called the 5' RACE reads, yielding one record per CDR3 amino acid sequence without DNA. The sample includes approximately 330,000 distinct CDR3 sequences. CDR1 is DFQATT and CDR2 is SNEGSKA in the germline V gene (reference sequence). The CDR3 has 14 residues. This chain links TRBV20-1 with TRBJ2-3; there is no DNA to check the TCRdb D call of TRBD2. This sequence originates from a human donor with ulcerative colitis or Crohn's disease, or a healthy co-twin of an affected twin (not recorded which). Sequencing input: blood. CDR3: CSARLAGVSDTQYF.